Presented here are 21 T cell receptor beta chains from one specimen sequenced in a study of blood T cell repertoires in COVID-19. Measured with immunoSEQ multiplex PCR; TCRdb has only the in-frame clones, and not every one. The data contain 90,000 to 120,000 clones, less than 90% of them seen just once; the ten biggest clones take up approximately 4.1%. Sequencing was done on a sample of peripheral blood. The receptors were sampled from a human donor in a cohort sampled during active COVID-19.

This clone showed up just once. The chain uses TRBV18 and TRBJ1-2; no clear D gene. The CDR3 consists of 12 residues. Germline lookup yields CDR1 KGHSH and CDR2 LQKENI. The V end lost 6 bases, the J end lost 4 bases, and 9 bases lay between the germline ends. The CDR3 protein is CASSPEPYGYTF. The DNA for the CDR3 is TGTGCCAGCTCCCCGGAGCCCTATGGCTACACCTTC.

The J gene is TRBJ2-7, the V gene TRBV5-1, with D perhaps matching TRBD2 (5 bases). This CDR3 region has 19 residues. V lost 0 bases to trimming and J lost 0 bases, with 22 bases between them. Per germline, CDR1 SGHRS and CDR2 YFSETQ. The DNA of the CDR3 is TGCGCCAGCAGCTTGGATAGCCAACTCCCCAGCGGAATCTCCTACGAGCAGTACTTC. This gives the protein CASSLDSQLPSGISYEQYF.

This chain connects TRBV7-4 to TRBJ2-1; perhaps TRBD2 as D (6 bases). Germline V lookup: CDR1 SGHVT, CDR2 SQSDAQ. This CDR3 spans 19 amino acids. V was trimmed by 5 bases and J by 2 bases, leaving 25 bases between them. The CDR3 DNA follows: TGTGCCAGCAGCCGGAAGGAGATTAGAGCGGGCCTAACCTACAATGAGCAGTTCTTC. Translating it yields CASSRKEIRAGLTYNEQFF.

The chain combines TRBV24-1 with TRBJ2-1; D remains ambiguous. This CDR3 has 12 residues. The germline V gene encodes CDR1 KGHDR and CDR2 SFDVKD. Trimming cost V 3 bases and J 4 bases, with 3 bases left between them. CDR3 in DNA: TGTGCCACCAGTGATCCGTACAATGAGCAGTTCTTC. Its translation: CATSDPYNEQFF.

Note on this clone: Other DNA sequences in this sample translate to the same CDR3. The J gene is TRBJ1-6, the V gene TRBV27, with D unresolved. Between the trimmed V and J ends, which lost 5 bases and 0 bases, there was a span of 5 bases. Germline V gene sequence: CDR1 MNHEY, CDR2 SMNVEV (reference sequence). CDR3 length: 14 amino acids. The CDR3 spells CASSPSSYNSPLHF. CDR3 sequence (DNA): TGTGCCAGCAGTCCGAGCTCCTATAATTCACCCCTCCACTTT.

The CDR3 is CASSGTGAPSGNTIYF. CDR3 nucleotide sequence: TGCGCCAGCAGCGGCACAGGGGCCCCCTCTGGAAACACCATATATTTT. The gene calls are TRBV5-1 and TRBJ1-3; 7 bases are shared with TRBD1. Germline V CDR1 and CDR2: SGHRS, YFSETQ. V dropped 4 bases and J dropped 0; count of bases not matched to a gene: 7. The CDR3 is made up of 16 amino acids.

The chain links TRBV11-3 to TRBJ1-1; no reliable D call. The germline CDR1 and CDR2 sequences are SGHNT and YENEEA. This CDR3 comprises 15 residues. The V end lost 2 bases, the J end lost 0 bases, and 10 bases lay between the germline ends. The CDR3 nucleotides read TGTGCCAGCAGCTTATCGGGTTCGATGAACACTGAAGCTTTCTTT. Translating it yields CASSLSGSMNTEAFF.

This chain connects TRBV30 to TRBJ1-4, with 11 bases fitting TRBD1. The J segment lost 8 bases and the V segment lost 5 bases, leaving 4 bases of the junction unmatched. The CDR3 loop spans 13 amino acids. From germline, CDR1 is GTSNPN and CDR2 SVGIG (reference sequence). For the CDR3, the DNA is TGTGCCTGGGGGACAGGGGGTGCGGAAAAACTGTTTTTT. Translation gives CAWGTGGAEKLFF.

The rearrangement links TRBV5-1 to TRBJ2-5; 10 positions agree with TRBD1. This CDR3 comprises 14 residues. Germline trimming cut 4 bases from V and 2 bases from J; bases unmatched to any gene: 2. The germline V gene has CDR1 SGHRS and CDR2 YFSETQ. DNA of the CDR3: TGCGCCAGCAGCCAGGGACAGGGGCAAGAGACCCAGTACTTC. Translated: CASSQGQGQETQYF.

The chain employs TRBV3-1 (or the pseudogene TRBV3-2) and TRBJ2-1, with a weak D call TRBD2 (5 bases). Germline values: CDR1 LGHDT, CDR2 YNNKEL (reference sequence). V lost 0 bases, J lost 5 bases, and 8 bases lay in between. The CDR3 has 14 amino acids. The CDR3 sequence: CASSQDKADNEQFF. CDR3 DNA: TGTGCCAGCAGCCAAGATAAAGCGGACAATGAGCAGTTCTTC.

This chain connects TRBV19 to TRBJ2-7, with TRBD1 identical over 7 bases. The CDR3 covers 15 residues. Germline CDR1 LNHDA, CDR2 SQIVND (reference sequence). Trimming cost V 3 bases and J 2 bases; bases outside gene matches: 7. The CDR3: CASSILGGSPYEQYF. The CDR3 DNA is TGTGCCAGTAGTATCTTAGGGGGCTCTCCCTACGAGCAGTACTTC.

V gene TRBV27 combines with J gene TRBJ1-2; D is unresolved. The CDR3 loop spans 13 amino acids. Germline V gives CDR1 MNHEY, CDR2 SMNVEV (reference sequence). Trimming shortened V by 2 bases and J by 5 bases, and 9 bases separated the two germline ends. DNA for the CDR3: TGTGCCAGCAGTTTAAGCACGGAGTATGGCTACACCTTC. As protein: CASSLSTEYGYTF.

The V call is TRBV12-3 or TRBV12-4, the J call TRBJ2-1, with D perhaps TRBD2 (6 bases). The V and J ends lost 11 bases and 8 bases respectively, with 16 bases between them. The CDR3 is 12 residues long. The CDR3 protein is CASRGLGHEQFF. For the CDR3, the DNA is TGTGCCTCTCGGGGACTTGGGCATGAGCAGTTCTTC.

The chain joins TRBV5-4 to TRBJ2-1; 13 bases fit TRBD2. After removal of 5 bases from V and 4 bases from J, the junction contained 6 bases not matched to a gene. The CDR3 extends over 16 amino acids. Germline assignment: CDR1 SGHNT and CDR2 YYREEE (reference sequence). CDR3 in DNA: TGTGCCAGCAGTTCGGGACTAGCGGGAATATACAATGAGCAGTTCTTC. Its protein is CASSSGLAGIYNEQFF.

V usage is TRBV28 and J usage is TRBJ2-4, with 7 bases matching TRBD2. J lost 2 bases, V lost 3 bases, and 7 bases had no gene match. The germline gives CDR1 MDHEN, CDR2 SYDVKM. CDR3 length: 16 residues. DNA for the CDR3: TGTGCCAGCAGTTTGATTGGGGAGGGGACCAAAAACATTCAGTACTTC. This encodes CASSLIGEGTKNIQYF.

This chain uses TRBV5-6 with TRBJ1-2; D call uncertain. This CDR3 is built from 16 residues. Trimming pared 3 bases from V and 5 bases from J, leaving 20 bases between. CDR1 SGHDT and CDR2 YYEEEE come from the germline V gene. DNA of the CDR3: TGTGCCAGCAGCTGGGTTCAGTCGGGCCGGGGTTATGGCTACACCTTC. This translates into CASSWVQSGRGYGYTF. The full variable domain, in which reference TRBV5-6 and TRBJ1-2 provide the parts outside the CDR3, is DAGVTQSPTHLIKTRGQQVTLRCSPKSGHDTVSWYQQALGQGPQFIFQYYEEEERQRGNFPDRFSGHQFPNYSSELNVNALLLGDSALYLCASSWVQSGRGYGYTFGSGTRLTVV.

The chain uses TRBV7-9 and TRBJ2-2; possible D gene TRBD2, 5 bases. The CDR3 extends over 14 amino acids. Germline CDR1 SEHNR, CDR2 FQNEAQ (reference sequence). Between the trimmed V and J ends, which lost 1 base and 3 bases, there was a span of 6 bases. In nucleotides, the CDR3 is TGTGCCAGCAGCTTAGACGGGGACACCGGGGAGCTGTTTTTT. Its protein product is CASSLDGDTGELFF.

The CDR3 bases are TGTGCCAGCAGCCAAACTAGCGGGAGTATCACCGGGGAGCTGTTTTTT. Encoded protein: CASSQTSGSITGELFF. The chain joins TRBV3-1 (or the pseudogene TRBV3-2) to TRBJ2-2; 11 positions agree with TRBD2. The ends lost 2 bases at V and 4 bases at J; junction bases unmatched: 3. The CDR3 loop spans 16 amino acids. CDR1 is LGHDT, CDR2 YNNKEL, per germline (reference sequence).

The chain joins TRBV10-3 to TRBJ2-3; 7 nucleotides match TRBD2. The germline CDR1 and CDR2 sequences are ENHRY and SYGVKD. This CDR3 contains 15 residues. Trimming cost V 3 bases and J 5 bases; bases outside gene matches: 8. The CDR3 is CAISEGGSRIDTQYF. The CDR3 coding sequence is TGTGCCATCAGTGAAGGCGGGAGCAGGATAGATACGCAGTATTTT.

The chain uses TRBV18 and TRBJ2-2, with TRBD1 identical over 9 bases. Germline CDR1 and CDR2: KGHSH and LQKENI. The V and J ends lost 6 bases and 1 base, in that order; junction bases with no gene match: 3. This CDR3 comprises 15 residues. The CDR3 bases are TGTGCCAGCTCGGGACAGGGACAGAACACCGGGGAGCTGTTTTTT. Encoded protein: CASSGQGQNTGELFF.

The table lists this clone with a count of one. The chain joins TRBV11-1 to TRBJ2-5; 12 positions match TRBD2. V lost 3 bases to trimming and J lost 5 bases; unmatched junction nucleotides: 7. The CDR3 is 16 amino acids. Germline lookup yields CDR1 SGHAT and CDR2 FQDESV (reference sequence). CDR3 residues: CASSLAGTSGLETQYF. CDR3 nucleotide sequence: TGTGCCAGCAGCTTGGCCGGGACTAGCGGGTTGGAGACCCAGTACTTC.